Below, one T cell receptor (beta chain) is given with its context. Treatment defined: oral pan-JAK inhibitor, 5-10 mg twice daily. The data are from a study of CD8+ T cells in alopecia areata. About the research overall: Those patients who were treated received oral tofacitinib, which was given at 5 to 10 mg twice daily for moderate-to-severe alopecia areata.

The germline V and J ends were trimmed by 0 bases and 3 bases, with 8 bases remaining between them. CDR1 and CDR2 (germline): GTSNPN, SVGIG (reference sequence). This CDR3 is 13 amino acids long. Sequencing relied on a cDNA template that was reverse transcribed from extracted RNA. Only in-frame clones appear in the TCRdb table, and some are missing; sequencing was by immunoSEQ multiplex PCR. The sample consists of more than 100,000 clones, 53% of them appearing once. J is TRBJ1-1 and V is TRBV30; no definite D call. The source of this sequence is a human donor with alopecia areata. The sample consisted of CD4+ T cells sorted from blood, taken at week 4, from a patient treated with tofacitinib. The CDR3 reads CAWSVRADTEAFF. The CDR3 coding sequence is TGTGCCTGGAGTGTACGTGCGGACACTGAAGCTTTCTTT.